This entry features one TCR beta chain sequence. The CDR3 totals 14 residues. Germline CDR1 SGHRS, CDR2 YFSETQ. The ends were cut back, 6 bases at V and 9 bases at J, with 18 bases in the middle. The treatment is: some 20 received Ad26.COV2.S at low or high dose, single or two shots; roughly five received placebo; per-sample allocation not given. Specimens were obtained on day 63 following the first vaccine or placebo injection. Within Boston, the person who donated was an adult of 18-55 years. The method was immunoSEQ multiplex PCR; TCRdb's version includes in-frame clones alone and lacks a portion of them. Of about 280,000 clones listed, 87% are singletons. The sample belongs to a study of Ad26.COV2.S vaccination and SARS-CoV-2 variants.

The source of this sequence is a person between 18 and 65 years old who received the Ad26.COV2.S COVID-19 vaccine or a placebo. This rearrangement joins TRBV5-1 to TRBJ2-2; the D gene could be TRBD1 or TRBD2 (5 bases each). The sample here was peripheral blood, taken in a trial of Ad26.COV2.S vaccine versus placebo. The CDR3 loop reads CASMGTHPTRELFF. The DNA for the CDR3 is TGCGCCAGCATGGGGACCCACCCGACTAGGGAGCTGTTTTTT.